Shown below are 30 T cell receptor beta chains from a single sample sequenced in a study of T cell responses to AZD1222 COVID-19 vaccine (dated by TCRdb to about 2021). Libraries came from the immunoSEQ multiplex PCR assay. The source is immuneACCESS, and TCRdb retained only in-frame sequences with V and J called. Part of the clones is not carried over; for the studies checked, unresolved V genes explain less than half of this, and the remainder is unexplained. This sample is represented by about 99,000 clones; approximately 91% of them were singletons. The ten largest account for about 8.1% of the sample. The time point label for this specimen denotes: about 28 days (+/-7) after the second vaccine dose. The sequenced sample was peripheral blood, obtained 28 days after the second AZD1222 dose. The receptors shown here come from an adult who received the AZD1222 COVID-19 vaccine.

V and J are TRBV5-1 and TRBJ1-1, with 10 bases lining up with TRBD1. The germline gives CDR1 SGHRS, CDR2 YFSETQ. This CDR3 comprises 15 residues. V was clipped by 0 bases and J by 1 base; unmatched bases: 0. This chain's CDR3 is CASSLGDRGNTEAFF. In DNA form, the CDR3 reads TGCGCCAGCAGCTTGGGGGACAGGGGGAACACTGAAGCTTTCTTT. Combining the CDR3 with reference TRBV5-1 and TRBJ1-1 gives the whole variable domain KAGVTQTPRYLIKTRGQQVTLSCSPISGHRSVSWYQQTPGQGLQFLFEYFSETQRNKGNFPGRFSGRQFSNSRSEMNVSTLELGDSALYLCASSLGDRGNTEAFFGQGTRLTVV.

This sequence joins TRBV4-1 and TRBJ2-1; TRBD2 agrees at 12 bases. J lost 8 bases, V lost 3 bases, and 8 bases had no gene match. The CDR3 sequence is 16 residues long. Germline CDR1 reads MGHRA; CDR2 reads YSYEKL. CDR3: CASSQALAGGADEQFF. CDR3 nucleotides: TGCGCCAGCAGCCAGGCCCTAGCGGGAGGGGCGGATGAGCAGTTCTTC.

The chain carries TRBV6-5 and TRBJ2-1; the match to TRBD2 covers 12 bases. Per germline, CDR1 MNHEY and CDR2 SVGAGI. This CDR3 spans 16 amino acids. The V and J ends lost 2 bases and 10 bases, in that order; junction bases with no gene match: 9. The CDR3 DNA sequence: TGTGCCAGCAGTTACCACCTAGCGGGAGGGTCCGGGGAGCAGTTCTTC. It codes for CASSYHLAGGSGEQFF.

This clone appeared a single time. This chain joins TRBV5-1 and TRBJ2-3, with D tentatively TRBD1 (6 bases). Deletions cut 4 bases from V and 3 bases from J, with 12 bases between. CDR3 length: 14 residues. Germline assignment: CDR1 SGHRS and CDR2 YFSETQ. Here the CDR3 DNA reads TGCGCCAGCAGCCGACAGGCAGTGACAGATACGCAGTATTTT. It is translated as CASSRQAVTDTQYF.

The CDR3 spells CASSLTQGGKNIQYF. CDR3 coding DNA: TGTGCCAGCAGCTTGACTCAGGGTGGCAAAAACATTCAGTACTTC. V is TRBV5-4 and J is TRBJ2-4, with a possible D match to TRBD1 (5 bases). Germline CDR1 reads SGHNT; CDR2 reads YYREEE (reference sequence). The V and J ends lost 1 base and 3 bases respectively, with 11 bases between them. The CDR3 runs 15 residues.

The CDR3 region is CASSLPLGGGNQPQHF. The CDR3, as DNA: TGTGCCAGTAGTCTCCCACTCGGAGGCGGCAATCAGCCCCAGCATTTT. The chain couples TRBV19 to TRBJ1-5; unclear D gene. The germline V gene has CDR1 LNHDA and CDR2 SQIVND (reference sequence). V dropped 5 bases and J dropped 2 bases, with 16 bases sitting between them. The CDR3 contains 16 residues.

This chain links TRBV6-6 with TRBJ2-2, with 7 bases matching TRBD1. After removal of 0 bases from V and 7 bases from J, the junction contained 8 bases not matched to a gene. Germline lookup yields CDR1 MNHNY and CDR2 SVGAGI (reference sequence). The CDR3 runs to 16 residues. This CDR3 reads CASSYSGDSRNGELFF. The DNA of the CDR3 is TGTGCCAGCAGTTACTCGGGGGACAGCCGAAACGGGGAGCTGTTTTTT.

This chain joins TRBV10-3 and TRBJ2-3; D call uncertain. Trimming removed 0 bases from V and 5 bases from J, with 6 bases in between. CDR3 length: 13 residues. Germline V gene sequence: CDR1 ENHRY, CDR2 SYGVKD. The CDR3 DNA follows: TGTGCCATCAGTGAGTCGATGGGAGATACGCAGTATTTT. Protein product: CAISESMGDTQYF.

The J gene is TRBJ2-4, the V gene TRBV3-1 (or the pseudogene TRBV3-2); 8 bases align to TRBD2. Per germline, CDR1 LGHDT and CDR2 YNNKEL (reference sequence). The CDR3 covers 17 residues. The V segment lost 1 base and the J segment 0 bases; nucleotides outside the gene matches: 5. The CDR3, as DNA: TGTGCCAGCAGCCAAGGTCTAGCGGGTATAGCCAAAAACATTCAGTACTTC. This translates into CASSQGLAGIAKNIQYF.

The V call is TRBV28, the J call TRBJ1-1; 7 positions match TRBD1. V dropped 5 bases and J dropped 1; count of bases not matched to a gene: 10. CDR3 length equals 16 residues. Germline V lookup: CDR1 MDHEN, CDR2 SYDVKM. The CDR3 DNA follows: TGTGCCAGCAGTCCCGACAGGGCCCTTAGGAACACTGAAGCTTTCTTT. Protein: CASSPDRALRNTEAFF.

This clone was seen a handful of times. The chain has TRBV24-1 and TRBJ2-2, with 9 nucleotides matching TRBD1. V dropped 4 bases and J dropped 7; count of bases not matched to a gene: 6. The CDR3 is made up of 15 amino acids. Germline CDR1 and CDR2: KGHDR and SFDVKD. The CDR3 region is CATSDYRGLGGELFF. The CDR3 DNA is TGTGCCACCAGTGACTACAGGGGGCTAGGCGGGGAGCTGTTTTTT.

The chain couples TRBV28 to TRBJ1-3; 7 bases align to TRBD1. After removal of 5 bases from V and 0 bases from J, the junction contained 4 bases not matched to a gene. Germline loops: CDR1 MDHEN, CDR2 SYDVKM. There are 15 residues in the CDR3. CDR3 protein: CASSTGAISGNTIYF. In nucleotides, the CDR3 is TGTGCCAGCAGTACAGGGGCCATCTCTGGAAACACCATATATTTT.

The chain is built from TRBV19 and TRBJ1-4; TRBD1 matches 9 bases. CDR1 and CDR2 from the germline V gene are LNHDA and SQIVND (reference sequence). This CDR3 spans 14 amino acids. The junction had 6 bases not matched to a gene; V was cut back by 5 bases and J by 8 bases. CDR3 coding DNA: TGTGCCAGTAGTCCGGGACAGGGAGAAGAAAAACTGTTTTTT. It encodes CASSPGQGEEKLFF.

V usage is TRBV19 and J usage is TRBJ2-5, with 10 positions matching TRBD2. The trim removed 7 bases at V and 5 bases at J, leaving 10 bases unmatched. This CDR3 comprises 15 residues. CDR1 is LNHDA and CDR2 is SQIVND in the germline V gene (reference sequence). The CDR3 DNA reads as TGTGCCAGTACCCCGGACTTGACTAGCGGGGAGACCCAGTACTTC. Amino acid sequence: CASTPDLTSGETQYF.

V is TRBV5-1 and J is TRBJ2-3; maybe TRBD2 (6 bases). CDR1 is SGHRS and CDR2 is YFSETQ in the germline V gene. The V gene lost 7 bases and the J gene lost 5 bases, with 20 bases spanning the gap. The CDR3 is 15 amino acids. The CDR3 region has the DNA TGCGCCAGCGGCGCGATGGCGGGATGGGGAGATACGCAGTATTTT. Translated: CASGAMAGWGDTQYF.

This rearrangement joins TRBV28 to TRBJ1-2, with 12 nucleotides matching TRBD1. The CDR3 covers 17 residues. Germline lookup yields CDR1 MDHEN and CDR2 SYDVKM. Trimming removed 1 base from V and 1 base from J; junction bases left unmatched: 4. CDR3 sequence: CASSLSGTGGLNYGYTF. The CDR3, as DNA: TGTGCCAGCAGTTTATCCGGGACAGGGGGCCTTAACTATGGCTACACCTTC.

This chain links TRBV28 with TRBJ2-7, with TRBD1 matching 9 bases. The CDR3 extends over 14 amino acids. Germline-derived CDR1 and CDR2 are MDHEN and SYDVKM. Losses at the gene ends were 8 bases for V and 2 bases for J; bases not matched to a gene: 7. CDR3 DNA: TGTGCCAGCCGGGGACAGGGCAAAGCCTACGAGCAGTACTTC. Its protein product is CASRGQGKAYEQYF.

The chain is built from TRBV28 and TRBJ1-4, with D unclear. The CDR3 loop spans 13 amino acids. The germline V gene encodes CDR1 MDHEN and CDR2 SYDVKM. The ends were cut back, 3 bases at V and 8 bases at J, with 10 bases in the middle. The chain's CDR3 is CASSLPGVEKLFF. CDR3 coding DNA: TGTGCCAGCAGTTTGCCAGGCGTGGAAAAACTGTTTTTT.

The chain links TRBV28 to TRBJ2-7, with D maybe TRBD1 (5 bases). This CDR3 spans 12 amino acids. V lost 5 bases to trimming and J lost 9 bases, with 14 bases between them. Germline CDR1 MDHEN, CDR2 SYDVKM. The CDR3 DNA is TGTGCCAGCAGTCAAACAGGATTCGGGCAGTACTTC. Translated, it gives CASSQTGFGQYF.

Regarding this clone: Other DNA sequences from this sample encode an identical CDR3 as well. The chain couples TRBV24-1 to TRBJ2-7; D may be TRBD1 (6 bases). Germline loops: CDR1 KGHDR, CDR2 SFDVKD. V lost 9 bases and J lost 3, with 8 bases in between. The CDR3 has 11 amino acids. The CDR3 region has the DNA TGTGCCACCTCGGACAGCTACGAGCAGTACTTC. As protein: CATSDSYEQYF.

V usage is TRBV30 and J usage is TRBJ1-1; D is ambiguous. Trimming left V 2 bases short and J 1 base short, with 11 bases between. The CDR3 has 14 residues. Germline values: CDR1 GTSNPN, CDR2 SVGIG (reference sequence). The CDR3 spells CAWSPDGQNTEAFF. The DNA for the CDR3 is TGTGCCTGGAGTCCGGACGGTCAGAACACTGAAGCTTTCTTT.

This clone was recorded once. The V and J genes are TRBV28 and TRBJ2-6, with a possible D match to TRBD1 (5 bases). Germline CDR1 is MDHEN and CDR2 is SYDVKM. Trimming cost V 5 bases and J 0 bases, with 8 bases left between them. The CDR3 has 15 amino acids. The CDR3 nucleotides are TGTGCCAGCAGTGGACACCTCTCTGGGGCCAACGTCCTGACTTTC. Protein sequence: CASSGHLSGANVLTF.

V is TRBV29-1 and J is TRBJ1-3; 7 bases agree with TRBD1. The CDR3 is 13 residues long. Germline-derived CDR1 and CDR2 are SQVTM and ANQGSEA. With 3 bases clipped from V and 4 bases from J, the junction kept 3 bases outside the gene matches. CDR3 nucleotide sequence: TGCAGCGTTGAGACAGGGATGGGAAACACCATATATTTT. Translated: CSVETGMGNTIYF.

This clone was seen once. This sequence joins TRBV28 and TRBJ1-1; 7 positions agree with TRBD1. This CDR3 is built from 15 residues. Germline V gene data show CDR1 as MDHEN and CDR2 as SYDVKM. The V and J ends lost 3 bases and 4 bases, in that order; junction bases with no gene match: 8. The CDR3 bases are TGTGCCAGCAGTTTGAGGACAGGTCGGGGCACTGAAGCTTTCTTT. This encodes CASSLRTGRGTEAFF.

The chain recombines TRBV28 with TRBJ2-3; 8 bases fit TRBD1. Germline V gives CDR1 MDHEN, CDR2 SYDVKM. The V segment lost 7 bases and the J segment 0 bases; nucleotides outside the gene matches: 12. This CDR3 has 17 residues. The CDR3 nucleotides read TGTGCCAGCAACTACCAGGCGACAGGGGCGAGCACAGATACGCAGTATTTT. Translating it yields CASNYQATGASTDTQYF.

The chain links TRBV28 to TRBJ1-4; D may be TRBD1 (6 bases). The CDR3 consists of 12 residues. Trimming shortened V by 6 bases and J by 8 bases, and 10 bases separated the two germline ends. From germline, CDR1 is MDHEN and CDR2 SYDVKM. The CDR3 DNA sequence: TGTGCCAGCAGACAGGGCGGGGAAAAACTGTTTTTT. Residues: CASRQGGEKLFF.

CDR3 DNA sequence: TGTGCCAGCAGCCTCTACACAGGGGGCGCGAAGAACACTGAAGCTTTCTTT. Its protein is CASSLYTGGAKNTEAFF. V is TRBV28 and J is TRBJ1-1; TRBD1 matches 9 bases. The V and J ends lost 6 bases and 1 base, in that order; junction bases with no gene match: 12. Germline CDR1 MDHEN, CDR2 SYDVKM. The CDR3 runs 17 residues.

The chain is built from TRBV28 and TRBJ2-3; tentatively, D is TRBD1 or TRBD2 (5 bases each). The V gene's germline CDR1 is MDHEN and CDR2 SYDVKM. The CDR3 has 17 residues. Trimming removed 3 bases from V and 2 bases from J, with 18 bases in between. The CDR3 nucleotides are TGTGCCAGCAGTTTTCGGGGACGAATTCCTAACACAGATACGCAGTATTTT. Translation: CASSFRGRIPNTDTQYF.

This chain links TRBV19 with TRBJ2-6, with D maybe TRBD1 (6 bases). The CDR3 consists of 16 residues. Per the germline V gene, CDR1 is LNHDA and CDR2 is SQIVND (reference sequence). V gave up 5 bases and J gave up 1 base, with 12 bases separating them. CDR3 DNA sequence: TGTGCCAGTAGTTCCCAGGGACAATCTGGGGCCAACGTCCTGACTTTC. It is translated as CASSSQGQSGANVLTF.

The chain carries TRBV5-4 and TRBJ2-2; maybe TRBD2 (5 bases). Trimming left V 3 bases short and J 4 bases short, with 10 bases between. The CDR3 spans 14 residues. CDR1 is SGHNT and CDR2 is YYREEE in the germline V gene (reference sequence). CDR3 nucleotide sequence: TGTGCCAGCAGCTCATGGACTGTCACCGGGGAGCTGTTTTTT. Encoded protein: CASSSWTVTGELFF.